This T cell receptor (beta chain) was captured by sequencing in a study of technical replicates of blood from four donors (dated by TCRdb to about 2017). As for this clone: There is no known antigen for this receptor. Base qualities are missing; no much larger clone stands one base away.

The library was built by means of the immunoSEQ multiplex PCR assay. This immuneACCESS table, as held by TCRdb, lists in-frame sequences with V and J called but not all clones. Of the missing ones, under half trace to an unresolved V gene in checked studies; the others have no known cause. Present in this sample are around 100,000 clones, roughly 95% of which were seen just once. The biggest ten clones account for approximately 0.36% of the sample. Via the germline V gene, CDR1 is SNHLY and CDR2 FYNNEI. At the junction V is shortened by 6 bases and J by 4 bases, with 10 bases in between. Its CDR3 holds 13 amino acids, cysteine through phenylalanine. Only the CDR3 region is kept as DNA, spanning 39 bases read in frame from base 1.

Here the chain combines TRBV2 and TRBJ2-1; the best D guess is TRBD2, with 6 bases matching. The sequenced sample was T cells isolated from PBMCs. This clonotype originated in a human donor in good health. CDR3 reads: CASREGPYNEQFF. The sequenced DNA: TGTGCCAGCAGGGAGGGGCCTTACAATGAGCAGTTCTTC.